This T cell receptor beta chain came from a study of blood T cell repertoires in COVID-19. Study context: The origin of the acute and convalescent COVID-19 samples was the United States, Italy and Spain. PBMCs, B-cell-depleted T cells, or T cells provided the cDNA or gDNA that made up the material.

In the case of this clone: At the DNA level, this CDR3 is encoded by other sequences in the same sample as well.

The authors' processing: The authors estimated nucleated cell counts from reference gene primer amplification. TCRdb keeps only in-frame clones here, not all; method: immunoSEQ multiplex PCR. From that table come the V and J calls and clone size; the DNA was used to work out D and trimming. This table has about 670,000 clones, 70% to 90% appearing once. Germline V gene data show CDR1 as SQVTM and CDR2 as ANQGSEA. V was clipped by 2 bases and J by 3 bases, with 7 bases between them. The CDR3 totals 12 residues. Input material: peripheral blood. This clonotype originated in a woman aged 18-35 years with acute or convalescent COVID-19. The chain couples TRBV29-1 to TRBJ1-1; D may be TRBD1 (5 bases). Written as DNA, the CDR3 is TGCAGCGTTGAACGCAGGGACACTGAAGCTTTCTTT. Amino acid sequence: CSVERRDTEAFF.